The T cell receptor (beta chain) described here comes from a study of cytomegalovirus exposure and HLA in healthy donors. Study as a whole: Of all 400 or so donors who were genotyped, roughly 81% belonged to the Caucasian-associated ancestry cluster.

Study outcomes and limitations: Productive rates of about 90% or about 30% were seen for most TCR beta V segments in an earlier analysis.

This clone was observed a single time. What it recognizes is unknown. Researchers ran the PCR with 60 Vbeta and 13 Jbeta primers. Data came from immunoSEQ multiplex PCR; TCRdb stores just in-frame clones and leaves some out. The sample records 120,000 or so clones, about two thirds being singletons. The sample comprised PBMCs. This clonotype was sampled from a man aged 25-45 years in good health and CMV-seronegative.

The CDR3 sequence is CASRQTSRTGELFF. Written as DNA, the CDR3 is TGTGCCAGCAGGCAGACTAGCCGCACCGGGGAGCTGTTTTTT. J is TRBJ2-2 and V is TRBV2; TRBD2 matches at 7 bases. Germline V gene sequence: CDR1 SNHLY, CDR2 FYNNEI. The CDR3 is made up of 14 amino acids. The J segment lost 4 bases and the V segment lost 6 bases, leaving 5 bases of the junction unmatched.